The 17 T cell receptor beta chains in this list originate from one sample, sequenced in a study of tumor-infiltrating lymphocytes in primary liver carcinoma. Researchers generated TCR beta cDNA from about 500 ng of total RNA, relying on a constant-region primer. Investigators got TCR beta libraries out of three nested multiplex PCR rounds, done with slightly modified ARM-PCR. TRBV1-TRBV30 forward primers and a C-beta reverse primer were used in the first two PCR rounds, which each ran for 9 to 10 cycles. MiXCR, run by TCRdb on the multiplex PCR reads, gives a single entry per CDR3 protein. The top ten clones hold less than 35% of a sample with 25,000 or so distinct CDR3 sequences, 77% of them seen once. For each extraction, RNA and DNA were obtained together from approximately 20-30 mg of unsorted bulk tissue. Specimen: liver tumor tissue from sampling region 5. The subset is: tumor region T5, tumor centre. The receptors shown here come from a woman in her twenties or thirties with primary liver carcinoma and hepatitis B virus infection.

The chain joins TRBV6-1 to TRBJ1-2; no definite D call. The length of the CDR3 is 18 residues. V lost 8 bases, J lost 1 base, and 26 bases lay in between. The germline CDR1 and CDR2 sequences are MNHNS and SASEGT. Here the CDR3 DNA reads TGTGCCAGCGGTGGACGGTTCCTGGTCCTTAGATGTAACTATGGCTACACCTTC. Translating gives CASGGRFLVLRCNYGYTF.

Worth noting for this clonotype: This likely comes from a read error, as the CDR3 has no conserved phenylalanine or tryptophan at its end. This chain joins TRBV5-1 and TRBJ2-2; D is unclear. CDR1 SGHRS and CDR2 YFSETQ come from the germline V gene. The CDR3 is 16 amino acids. CDR3 DNA: TGCGCCAGCAGCTTGACGGGCCGACCGAACACCCGGGAGCTGTTTCTT. As protein: CASSLTGRPNTRELFL.

With respect to this clonotype: Since the CDR3 does not end with the conserved phenylalanine or tryptophan, this likely comes from a read error. The rearrangement uses TRBV29-1 and TRBJ2-1; 7 bases map to TRBD2. The CDR3 length is 14 residues. Germline-derived CDR1 and CDR2 are SQVTM and ANQGSEA. The CDR3 DNA reads as TGCAGCGCCGCCGGGCTAGCGGACTACGATGAGCAGTTCCTC. This gives the protein CSAAGLADYDEQFL.

Points on this clonotype: This sequence may be a read error, since a much larger clone differs from it by one base. The V and J genes are TRBV6-5 and TRBJ2-1, with D possibly being TRBD2 (6 bases). Per the germline V gene, CDR1 is MNHEY and CDR2 is SVGAGI. The CDR3 runs to 14 residues. V was shortened by 7 bases and J by 1 base, with 11 bases between the two germline ends. The CDR3 region is CASNSLASYNEQFF. CDR3 bases: TGTGCCAGCAATTCACTAGCTTCCTACAATGAGCAGTTCTTC.

Regarding this clonotype: This CDR3 is missing its conserved last phenylalanine or tryptophan, likely due to a read error. The DNA is omitted, as the CDR3 cannot be located on it reliably, and the CDR3 follows TCRdb's listing. The rearrangement joins TRBV4-3 to TRBJ2-3; the table's D gene call, TRBD1, was not cross checked with the DNA. The CDR3 is 18 amino acids long, termini counted. The germline V gene encodes CDR1 LGHNA and CDR2 YSLEER. CDR3 sequence: CAISQSVWLGDPDDAQYV.

J is TRBJ2-1 and V is TRBV11-2; D gene uncertain. CDR3 length equals 13 residues. Per the germline V gene, CDR1 is SGHAT and CDR2 is FQNNGV. V was shortened by 5 bases and J by 8 bases, with 13 bases between the two germline ends. Here the CDR3 DNA reads TGTGCCAGCAGCGGTTTCCGCGACTATGAGCAGTTCTTC. It translates to CASSGFRDYEQFF.

As regards this clonotype: Just one base apart from a much larger clone, this may be a read error. The genes are TRBV9 and TRBJ1-5; D perhaps matches TRBD1 (6 bases). The CDR3 has 13 amino acids. The germline CDR1 and CDR2 sequences are SGDLS and YYNGEE. DNA of the CDR3: TGTGCCAGCAGCGAGGGGGTCGGTCAGCCCCACCATTTT. It encodes CASSEGVGQPHHF.

Comments on this clonotype: At one of its ends the junction is not consistent with the germline gene, which may arise from a read error. This chain uses TRBV29-1 with TRBJ2-1, with TRBD2 matching over 12 bases. This CDR3 is 15 amino acids long. Germline V gene data show CDR1 as SQVTM and CDR2 as ANQGSEA. The DNA of the CDR3 is TGCAGCGTTGCGACTAGCGGGAGCTCCTATAATGGGCAGTTCTTC. Translated, it gives CSVATSGSSYNGQFF.

This clonotype was picked up a small number of times. Relative to the germline gene, one junction end is altered; a read error may explain this. This sequence joins TRBV28 and TRBJ2-7; the D is unclear. This CDR3 has 18 residues. Germline V gene lookup returns CDR1 MDHEN and CDR2 SYDVKM. The CDR3 DNA reads as TGTGCCAGCAGTTTCTGCATACCCAGCAAACAAAGTAGCTACGAACAGTACTTC. It specifies CASSFCIPSKQSSYEQYF.

With respect to this clonotype: Relative to the germline gene, one junction end is altered; a read error may explain this. The V call is TRBV28, the J call TRBJ1-2, with 11 bases fitting TRBD1. From germline, CDR1 is MDHEN and CDR2 SYDVKM. The CDR3 runs to 15 residues. The CDR3 DNA is TGTACCAGCATCCAAGGACAGGGGGCTCACTATGGCTACACCTTT. Encoded protein: CTSIQGQGAHYGYTF.

The CDR3 protein is CASGERFLVHRSNYGYTF. The CDR3 nucleotides read TGTGCCAGCGGCGAACGGTTCCTGGTCCATAGATCTAACTATGGCTACACCTTC. V is TRBV6-1 and J is TRBJ1-2; D is ambiguous. Trimming took off 8 bases at V and 0 bases at J, with 25 bases between the two ends. CDR1 and CDR2 (germline): MNHNS, SASEGT. This CDR3 region has 18 residues.

Concerning this clonotype itself: The junction differs from germline at one of its ends, possibly a read error. The chain uses TRBV4-1 and TRBJ2-1; D gene uncertain. Germline CDR1 is MGHRA and CDR2 is YSYEKL. CDR3 length: 18 residues. CDR3 in amino acids: CDSSHEWVPQSSYNEQFF. In DNA, the CDR3 is TGCGACAGCAGCCATGAATGGGTCCCCCAGAGCTCCTACAATGAGCAGTTCTTT.

J is TRBJ2-1 and V is TRBV5-4; 13 nucleotides match TRBD2. V was pared by 4 bases and J by 7 bases, with 11 bases of the junction left unmatched. The CDR3 loop spans 17 amino acids. Germline values: CDR1 SGHNT, CDR2 YYREEE (reference sequence). The CDR3 nucleotides read TGTGCCAGCAGCCGAGGTCTGACTAGCGGGGGGATAAATGAGCAGTTCTTC. Translating gives CASSRGLTSGGINEQFF.

Notes on this clonotype: A junction end diverges from the germline sequence, so it may reflect a read error. The J gene is TRBJ2-5, the V gene TRBV7-3; a possible D gene is TRBD1 (5 bases). The CDR3 length is 14 residues. CDR1 and CDR2 from the germline V gene are SGHTA and FQGTGA. Written as DNA, the CDR3 is TGTACCAGCAGCTTAGGTGGGGCTCAAGAGACCCAGTACTTC. Translated, it gives CTSSLGGAQETQYF.

This rearrangement joins TRBV20-1 to TRBJ2-3; D is perhaps TRBD1 or TRBD2 (6 bases each). V lost 6 bases and J lost 4, with 23 bases in between. The CDR3 spans 16 residues. Germline values: CDR1 DFQATT, CDR2 SNEGSKA (reference sequence). Written as DNA, the CDR3 is TGCAGTGCATCTGACCCTAGCGTGAGGGGGTCAGATACGCAGTATTTT. Translated: CSASDPSVRGSDTQYF.

A note on this clonotype: A read error may account for a junction end that differs from germline. Written as DNA, the CDR3 is TGCAGTGCACCCTGGACTAGCGGAAGATACGAGCAATACTTC. This translates into CSAPWTSGRYEQYF. The V gene is TRBV20-1, the J gene TRBJ2-7; 10 bases map to TRBD2. Germline CDR1 DFQATT, CDR2 SNEGSKA (reference sequence). CDR3 length equals 14 residues.

The genes are TRBV6-5 and TRBJ2-5; 7 positions agree with TRBD1. Per germline, CDR1 MNHEY and CDR2 SVGAGI. Trimming took 9 bases from V and 3 from J; bases not matched to a gene: 10. The CDR3 extends over 14 amino acids. Here the CDR3 DNA reads TGTGCCAGAAGCCAACAGGGGTGGAAAGAGACCCAGTACTTC. Amino acids: CARSQQGWKETQYF.